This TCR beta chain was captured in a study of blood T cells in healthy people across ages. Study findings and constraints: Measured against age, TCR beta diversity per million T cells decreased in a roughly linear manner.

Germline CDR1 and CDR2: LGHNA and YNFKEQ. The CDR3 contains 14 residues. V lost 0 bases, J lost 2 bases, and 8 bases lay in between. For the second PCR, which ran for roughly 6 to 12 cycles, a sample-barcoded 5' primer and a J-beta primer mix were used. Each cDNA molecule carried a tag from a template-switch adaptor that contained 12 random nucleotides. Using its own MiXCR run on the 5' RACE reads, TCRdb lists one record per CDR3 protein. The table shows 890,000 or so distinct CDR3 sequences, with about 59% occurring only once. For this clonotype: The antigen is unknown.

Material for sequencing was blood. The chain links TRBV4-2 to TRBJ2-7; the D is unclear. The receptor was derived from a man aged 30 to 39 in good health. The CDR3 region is CASSQDYVAYEQYF. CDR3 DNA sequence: TGTGCCAGCAGCCAAGATTATGTGGCCTACGAGCAGTACTTC.